This T cell receptor (beta chain) emerged from a study of cytomegalovirus exposure and HLA in healthy donors. Whole-study results and caveats: Associated with cytomegalovirus, according to the listing, were 150 to 200 TCR beta chains.

This clone was seen a single time. Its antigen is as yet unknown. The CDR3 spans 13 residues. Germline values: CDR1 SGHTA, CDR2 FQGNSA. Losses at the gene ends were 5 bases for V and 8 bases for J; bases not matched to a gene: 7. PCR used 60 Vbeta primers and 13 Jbeta primers. Libraries were prepared by immunoSEQ multiplex PCR; TCRdb keeps only in-frame clonotypes and omits some of them. The data contain 150,000 to 200,000 clones, around three quarters of them singletons. This sequence originates from a young woman in good health and CMV-seronegative. The genes are TRBV7-2 and TRBJ1-2; the match to TRBD1 covers 8 bases. Sequences were obtained from PBMCs. CDR3 coding DNA: TGTGCCAGCAGCACGGACAGGGTTTGGGGCTACACCTTC. Its protein is CASSTDRVWGYTF.